A selection of T cell receptor beta chains follows, all from one sample in a study of neurological immune-mediated disorders. TCRdb re-called the 5' RACE reads with MiXCR, one entry per CDR3 protein. The sample shows under 15,000 distinct CDR3 sequences, approximately 13% of them seen only once. The sequenced sample consisted of CD8+ T cells from blood. These receptors were obtained from a female donor with HTLV-1-associated myelopathy (HAM/TSP). CDR3s include the opening cysteine and the closing phenylalanine or tryptophan. Size is omitted from some rows. Given values are once, few, many or a class for expanded clones.

TRBV4-1,TRBJ1-3,many,CASSQDGDSGNTIYF
TRBV7-9,TRBJ2-1,NA,CASSNRGYNEQFF
TRBV19,TRBJ1-1,many,CASTRLGVTEAFF
TRBV7-2,TRBJ2-5,many,CASSLGIGQGWGMKTQYF
TRBV6-5,TRBJ1-6,many,CASSPTLSGNSPLHF
TRBV24-1,TRBJ2-1,once,CATSDRTRGRLSEQFF
TRBV20-1,TRBJ1-5,many,CSATPLEGWPQHF
TRBV29-1,TRBJ2-5,many,CSVELAGEQETQYF
TRBV4-1,TRBJ1-1,many,CASSRWTGGRVTEAFF
TRBV7-9,TRBJ2-1,many,CASSLAGGTSGIDEQFF
TRBV7-3,TRBJ1-1,many,CASSLAGLAEAFF
TRBV2,TRBJ1-5,many,CASSDPAGADQPQHF
TRBV7-8,TRBJ2-3,many,CASSSHPGGQGTDTQYF
TRBV27,TRBJ2-1,few,CASFGGNEQFF
TRBV6-5,TRBJ1-2,many,CASSYGAGVHYGYTF
TRBV6-2/TRBV6-3,TRBJ2-3,many,CASSFPGGVTDTQYF
TRBV3-1,TRBJ2-7,many,CASSQLRGAVYEQYF
TRBV7-9,TRBJ2-5,many,CASSFPASSILPTGSETQYF
TRBV20-1,TRBJ2-7,NA,CSASRFQRGFGEQYF
TRBV20-1,TRBJ2-7,many,CSARGRLSYEQYF
TRBV20-1,TRBJ2-1,many,CSARVAGSSYNEQFF